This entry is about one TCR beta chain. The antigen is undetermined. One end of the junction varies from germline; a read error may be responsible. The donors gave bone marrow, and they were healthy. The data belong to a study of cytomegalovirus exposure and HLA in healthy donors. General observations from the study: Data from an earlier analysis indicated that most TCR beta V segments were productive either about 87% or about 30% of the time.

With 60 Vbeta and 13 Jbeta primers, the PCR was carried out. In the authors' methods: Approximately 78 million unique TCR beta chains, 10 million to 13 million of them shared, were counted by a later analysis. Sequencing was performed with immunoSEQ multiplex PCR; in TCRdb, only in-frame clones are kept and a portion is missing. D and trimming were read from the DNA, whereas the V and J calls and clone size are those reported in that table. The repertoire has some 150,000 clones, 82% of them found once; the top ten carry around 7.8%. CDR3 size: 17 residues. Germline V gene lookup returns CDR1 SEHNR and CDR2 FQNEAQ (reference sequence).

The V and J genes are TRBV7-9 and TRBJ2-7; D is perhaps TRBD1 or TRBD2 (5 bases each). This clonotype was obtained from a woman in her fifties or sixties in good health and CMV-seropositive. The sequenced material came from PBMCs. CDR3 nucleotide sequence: TGTTCCAGCAGCTTAGCGCAGGGCTCAGCCCGCGCCTACGAGCAGTACTTC. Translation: CSSSLAQGSARAYEQYF.